This record concerns one T cell receptor (beta chain) sequence. These data originate in a study of OX40 agonist ivuxolimab in advanced cancers. Across the whole study: Patients were treated with intravenous ivuxolimab, dosed at 0.01 to 10 mg/kg and infused every 2 weeks. Partial responses occurred in three patients (one hepatocellular carcinoma, two cutaneous melanoma).

TCRdb's table, derived via immunoSEQ multiplex PCR, lists solely in-frame clones and lacks some. Among approximately 70,000 clones listed, 75% to 95% were seen once. Looked up from germline, CDR1 is SGDLS and CDR2 is YYNGEE. Trimming pared 2 bases from V and 6 bases from J, leaving 16 bases between. CDR3 length: 15 residues. This chain links TRBV9 with TRBJ2-3; D call uncertain. This TCR was sampled from an adult with an advanced solid tumor such as melanoma, head and neck, liver or kidney cancer. Sample: CD4+ or CD8+ T cells sorted from blood, taken in a trial of the OX40 agonist ivuxolimab. In DNA, the CDR3 is TGTGCCAGCAGCGTTGGAGACGCACCGCGGGATACGCAGTATTTT. Residues: CASSVGDAPRDTQYF.